This T cell receptor beta chain derives from a study of T cells in Graves' hyperthyroidism and ophthalmopathy. Whole-study results and caveats: Most thyroid clonotypes that were expanded above 0.001 also turned up in blood.

RNA transcripts provided the source from which TCR beta CDR3 regions were amplified. First-round RT-PCR with HTBI primers amplified the TCR CDR3 region. TCRdb processed the multiplex PCR reads anew with MiXCR; each CDR3 protein has one entry. This sample has about 840,000 distinct CDR3 sequences, with about two fifths found just once. As concerns this clonotype: The target antigen is unknown.

Stable disease denoted Graves' hyperthyroidism without ophthalmopathy progression within 18 months. The sample consisted of blood. The sequence was collected from a man aged 18-30 years with Graves' hyperthyroidism.

DNA of the CDR3: TGTGCCAGCAGAGACAGGACGTGGGACGAGCAGTACTTC. It encodes CASRDRTWDEQYF. The chain is built from TRBV12-3 or TRBV12-4 and TRBJ2-7; tentatively, D is TRBD1 (6 bases). V lost 6 bases and J 5 bases, leaving 14 bases between the germline ends. The CDR3 loop spans 13 amino acids.